This T cell receptor (beta chain) is drawn from a study of cytomegalovirus exposure and HLA in healthy donors (dated 2017 in TCRdb). About the full investigation: An earlier analysis of approximately 640 of the donors reported 250 to 350 Gb of sequence data and 117 million unique TCR beta sequences from 190 million or so T cells. Among about 370 genotyped donors of the cohort, an average of approximately 220,000 unique TCR beta nucleotide sequences was sequenced per donor, of which approximately 18% were non-productive. Four or five DR-DQ haplotypes were handled as single units for association and clustering, since linkage in the cohort was strong. Both class I and class II loci were covered by HLA typing, at four-digit resolution. The study profiled the T cell repertoires of approximately 700 subjects by immunosequencing and related them to cytomegalovirus serostatus. The study aimed to test whether cataloging public T cell receptors could reveal signatures of past pathogen exposure. An earlier analysis of 587 of the donors used high-throughput TCR beta sequencing to judge whether each TCR beta V gene segment behaved as functional or pseudogenic. The later analysis used no new phenotypic data to find candidate immune exposures, relying instead on TCR beta sequences and their occurrence across donors. An early release that covered about 640 HLA-typed donors contained approximately 300 gigabases of sequencing data and tens of millions of unique TCR sequences. To study patterns of TCR occurrence, a later analysis re-analyzed previously published TCR beta repertoires from 600 to 750 donors and added high-resolution HLA genotyping. All discovery cohort repertoires had been generated on a single sequencing platform. A later genetic analysis took genome-wide SNP genotypes for about 65% of the 666 donors and used that subset as a discovery cohort. Donor age, sex, ethnicity and CMV serostatus were compiled together with the repertoire data. The study combined high-throughput TCR immunosequencing, statistical association of individual TCRs with disease status, and machine learning to predict cytomegalovirus infection status. The genetic ancestry cluster associated with self-reported Caucasian donors included 81% of the approximately 430 genotyped donors. The number of donors typed differed by locus, with 629-630 for A, B, C, DRB1 and DQB1, approximately 500 for DQA1, approximately 570 for DPA1, and some 440 for DPB1. In addition to the first cohort of about 650 subjects, a separate validation cohort of approximately 110 different subjects was used.

The cohort consisted of some 730 healthy bone marrow donors. All cohort members were sampled while nominally healthy, although unrecorded immune exposures were likely present. The donor was CMV seronegative and was included in the group of 352 seronegative cohort members. Every donor gave a peripheral blood sample, and the peripheral blood mononuclear cells from that sample were used for TCR beta sequencing. The Qiagen DNeasy Blood Extraction Kit was used to extract genomic DNA from the blood cell samples. The CDR3 starts with the cysteine, ends with the phenylalanine, and has 16 residues. The DNA shown is the 48-base CDR3, in frame from base 1. The germline V gene (reference sequence) provides CDR1 SEHNR and CDR2 FQNEAQ. V loses 2 bases of germline sequence and J loses 0 bases, and the interval between the two ends is 10 bases. As concerns this clone: Its antigen is currently not known. Base quality data are lacking; no much larger clone is found one base away.

Receptor libraries were prepared by the immunoSEQ multiplex PCR assay. For the multiplex PCR, a mixture combining 60 forward primers for TCR Vbeta segments and 13 reverse primers for TCR Jbeta segments was used. The CDR3 region of rearranged TCR beta genes was amplified from genomic DNA with a multiplex PCR assay. Amplified TCR beta libraries were sequenced as 87-base-pair reads on the Illumina HiSeq System. Concerning the study's data processing: A later analysis counted 75 million to 100 million unique TCR beta chains across the 650 to 800 repertoires, and 10 million to 12 million of these chains were shared by at least two donors. Raw reads were error-corrected and collapsed into unique sequences by a nearest-neighbor algorithm in which closely related sequences were merged to remove PCR and sequencing errors. To assign V, D and J gene segments, CDR3 sequences were aligned to IMGT reference sequences. For a sequence to be retained, at least a six-nucleotide match to both a V gene segment and a J gene segment was required. A rearrangement was called productive if the CDR3 had no stop codons and remained in frame with V and J, and every other rearrangement was called non-productive. CDR3 was defined by IMGT convention, running from the second conserved V-encoded cysteine to the conserved J-encoded phenylalanine. The earlier analysis of approximately 590 of the donors excluded any sequence lacking an unambiguous match to a single V gene segment. An earlier analysis of 500 to 700 of the donors classified V segments as functional when productive rearrangements were above 56.7% and as segregating when the standard deviation between donors was above 5%. To diagnose cytomegalovirus status from the catalog of TCR beta chain sequences, a statistical classification framework was built. In a later analysis, V and J genes were assigned by comparing TCR nucleotide sequences against IMGT/GENE-DB human TR gene sequences. In a later analysis, CDR3 sequences and most-parsimonious VDJ recombination scenarios were assigned using the TCRdist pipeline. In a later analysis, every TCR beta chain was defined by the combination of its CDR3 amino acid sequence and its V-gene family, and reads without a unique V-gene family were dropped. As a way to deal with suspected cross-contamination and a sequencing artifact, a later analysis dropped approximately 570 nucleotide sequences that were highly shared and had low generation probability. In a later analysis, a clonal expansion index was calculated for each public chain from normalized within-repertoire ranks of inferred template counts. A later analysis computed generation probabilities with a VDJ recombination model fitted to out-of-frame rearrangements, and checked the results against IGoR. Hypergeometric tests were used in a later analysis to score TCR-TCR, TCR-HLA and TCR-CMV co-occurrence, with a repertoire-size bias correction applied to the TCR pairs. To estimate false discovery rates, a later analysis permuted the HLA or CMV assignments 20 times. In a later analysis, co-occurring TCRs were grouped using DBSCAN, and TCRdist sequence similarity was added for clustering within HLA-allele-positive subsets. Co-occurrence clustering excluded repertoires with fewer than 30,000 or more than 120,000 public chains, plus five with anomalous nucleotide sharing. Sourced from immuneACCESS, this table was stored by TCRdb with only in-frame sequences that have V and J called. A share of the clones is absent; for the studies checked, an unresolved V gene accounts for under half, and the remainder has no known explanation. V, J and clone size are taken as reported in that table, and D and trimming were inferred from the DNA itself. The sample table lists 100,000 to 150,000 clones, 80% of them with a count of one. The ten largest clones represent 1% of the sample.

What the authors observed across the whole study: The sequencing pipeline was judged likely to have produced a cluster of highly shared sequence variants as a technical artifact. Roughly uniform sequencing depth across donors was assumed in presence/absence analyses, although this assumption may not hold. In a later analysis, most CMV-associated TCR beta chains were found to appear HLA-restricted, with HLA associations seemingly driven largely by CMV exposure. HLA typing was unavailable for some donors at each locus, so association tests used only the typed subset. Some IMGT-functional V segments, including TRBV6-2 and TRBV6-3, could not be told apart with the 87-base-pair reads, so those segments were excluded. The classifier was reported to diagnose cytomegalovirus status with high specificity and sensitivity in both the original and validation cohorts. The authors suggested that the approach could potentially be generalized to other disease states and immunological phenotypes. Most TCR sequences were seen in very few donors, while some public TCRs were found in many individuals. In an earlier analysis of fewer than 750 of the donors, most TCR beta V segments were observed in productive rearrangements about 90% or about 30% of the time, broadly matching IMGT annotations. A further reported finding was that TCR beta sequences accurately predicted the HLA-A and HLA-B alleles for most subjects in the first cohort. V-gene and J-gene trimming of TCR beta chains was associated with a missense DCLRE1C variant in a later genetic analysis, and the association was replicated in an independent cohort. The study gave a list of over 150 TCR beta chains associated with cytomegalovirus. At a false discovery rate of 0.05, a later analysis linked about 16,000 TCR beta sequences to specific HLA alleles. A few of the identified cytomegalovirus-associated TCR beta chains were confirmed in vitro to be specific for cytomegalovirus antigens. In a later analysis, several top co-occurrence clusters were reported to appear linked to parvovirus B19, influenza, CMV and Epstein-Barr virus. Correlated functional status among segregating V segments might reflect linkage disequilibrium, but an unknown experimental factor could not be ruled out. A later analysis found that TCR association rates varied across HLA loci, with DRB1 alleles showing the most associated TCRs and HLA-C alleles the fewest. For the cohort, immune exposure information was limited to CMV serostatus. Some 16 rarely observed V segments, including chromosome 9 orphons, were excluded from the earlier analysis of approximately 500 of the donors because counts were too low. In a later analysis, HLA-associated TCR beta chains were found to be more clonally expanded and to have lower generation probabilities than equally common non-associated chains. In a later genetic analysis, fewer N-insertions in productive TCRs were reported among donors in an Asian-associated ancestry cluster than the approximately 710-donor mean. In this cohort, only TCR beta chains were sequenced, and detectable features were limited by the absence of alpha or paired-chain data. When HLA alleles, especially DR and DQ, strongly co-occurred, attributing TCR associations to individual alleles was difficult.

This receptor was obtained from a man aged 40-49 years in good health and CMV-seronegative. The specimen was PBMCs. Recombination joined TRBV7-9 with TRBJ1-4; TRBD1 might be the D gene, on 5 matching bases. The DNA sequence is given as TGTGCCAGCAGCTTAAGGGTGACAGCAACTAATGAAAAACTGTTTTTT. Translated, this gives CASSLRVTATNEKLFF.